The clone carrying this T cell receptor beta chain was picked up many times. The antigen is not known. A junction end diverges from the germline sequence, so it may reflect a read error. The sample comes from a study of post-analysis software for immune sequencing data. The overall study: As for disease course, relapsing-remitting, secondary progressive and progressive-relapsing multiple sclerosis were all included.

Incorporated into the TCR beta cDNA libraries were unique molecular identifiers, which served to reduce PCR and sequencing biases. Input populations of about 0.95 to 10 million T cells gave rise to around 500,000 cDNA molecules. TCRdb itself ran the PCR reads through MiXCR, one entry per CDR3 protein. The data hold about 430,000 distinct CDR3 sequences, with approximately 39% observed a single time. The CDR3 sequence is 14 residues long. CDR1 is SGHRS, CDR2 YFSETQ, per germline. Study-wide points: Roughly 5 TRBV segments were significantly more frequent in patients than in controls. TRBV5-6, TRBV5-1 and TRBV20-1 were among these segments. Those with multiple sclerosis, the patient group, showed significantly lower normalized Chao1 diversity than controls. Samples sharing a preparation batch grouped tightly together when assessed by F measure.

Material: blood. The sequence was obtained from a girl aged 2-10 years with multiple sclerosis. The chain links TRBV5-1 to TRBJ2-7; possibly TRBD1 for D (6 bases). CDR3 in DNA: TGTGCCAGCAGCTTAGTTGGGGGCGGCTACGAGCAGTACTTC. Its protein product is CASSLVGGGYEQYF.